This TCR beta chain was recovered during a study of T cell changes during pregnancy in multiple sclerosis (dated by TCRdb to between 2017 and 2020). Regarding the complete study: In women with multiple sclerosis, the researchers looked at how the T cell repertoire shifted as pregnancy progressed.

The germline V gene encodes CDR1 SEHNR and CDR2 FQNEAQ (reference sequence). V was cut back by 5 bases and J by 2 bases, leaving a gap of 26 bases between them. The CDR3 runs 19 amino acids, cysteine and phenylalanine included. CDR3 DNA is the only sequence kept; it has 57 bases, read in frame from the first base. The library was built by means of the immunoSEQ multiplex PCR assay. Entries here come from immuneACCESS through TCRdb and include only in-frame sequences with V and J called. Some clones fail to appear in such tables; in the studies checked, an unresolved V gene covers under half of the shortfall, and the cause of the remainder is unknown. This sample has about 77,000 clones in its table, and 70% to 90% of those were observed once. Approximately 1.9% of the sample is in the top ten clones. With regard to this clone: The target of this receptor is not known. The record has no base qualities; no much larger clone is one base away.

This sequence uses TRBV7-9 and TRBJ2-3, and TRBD2 may be the D gene, going by 5 matching bases. This TCR derives from a female donor with multiple sclerosis, enrolled in a pregnancy study. The source material was peripheral blood, sampled before pregnancy. The CDR3 in this case is CASSANRGRTFTATDTQYF. The sequenced DNA is TGTGCCAGCAGCGCTAATAGAGGCCGGACTTTCACCGCCACAGATACGCAGTATTTT.